This TCR beta chain is from a study of OX40 agonist ivuxolimab in advanced cancers. Overall study context: Patients achieving partial responses numbered three: one hepatocellular carcinoma case and two cutaneous melanoma cases.

Clones were sequenced by immunoSEQ multiplex PCR, and TCRdb holds only the in-frame ones, with some missing. The sample records some 98,000 clones, roughly 87% being singletons. Study-wide findings and caveats: Not determined was the antigen specificity of the expanded peripheral T cells.

For this clone: Its antigen remains unidentified.

CDR3 length: 14 amino acids. Germline CDR1 and CDR2: SEHNR and FQNEAQ (reference sequence). Trimming removed 9 bases from V and 3 bases from J, with 17 bases in between. This specimen consisted of CD4+ or CD8+ T cells sorted from blood, obtained in a trial of the OX40 agonist ivuxolimab. The chain carries TRBV7-9 and TRBJ1-1; D is uncertain. This TCR came from an adult with an advanced solid tumor such as melanoma, head and neck, liver or kidney cancer. The CDR3 spells CASTAWEGYTEAFF. For the CDR3, the DNA is TGTGCCAGTACAGCTTGGGAGGGATACACTGAAGCTTTCTTT. The variable domain in full, with the rest retrieved from reference TRBV7-9 and TRBJ1-1, is DTGVSQNPRHKITKRGQNVTFRCDPISEHNRLYWYRQTLGQGPEFLTYFQNEAQLEKSRLLSDRFSAERPKGSFSTLEIQRTEQGDSAMYLCASTAWEGYTEAFFGQGTRLTVV.